This record covers a single TCR beta chain. Its specificity is not known. This sample is drawn from a study of siplizumab effects on memory and regulatory T cells. Study-level findings and limits: A small minority of alloreactive clones were mapped to unstimulated subsets. Alloreactive sequences whose origin lay in unstimulated CD4+ memory cells were significantly reduced by siplizumab. Greater diversity than memory cells seemed evident in naive T cells, which also appeared to be major alloresponse contributors.

Germline CDR1 and CDR2: SGHTA and FQGTGA. V lost 0 bases, J lost 4 bases, and 15 bases lay in between. The CDR3 loop spans 16 amino acids. Assay used: immunoSEQ multiplex PCR; TCRdb lists only in-frame clones, some missing. The repertoire has roughly 80,000 clones, 87% of them found once; the top ten carry around 1.4%. The rearrangement uses TRBV7-3 and TRBJ2-5, with D uncertain. The TCR sequence derives from a human donor in good health. Sequencing used Tregs sorted from blood. CDR3 in amino acids: CASSLTVGPPTETQYF. As DNA, the CDR3 is TGTGCCAGCAGCTTAACTGTGGGCCCCCCCACAGAGACCCAGTACTTC.